These 18 T cell receptor beta chains were sequenced from one sample in a study of blood T cell repertoires in COVID-19. Data came from immunoSEQ multiplex PCR; TCRdb stores just in-frame clones and leaves some out. The sample includes around 270,000 clones, over 75% of them seen just once. The sequencing input was PBMCs or T cells enriched from blood (not recorded which). Receptor source: a woman in her forties who had been exposed to COVID-19.

The chain links TRBV30 to TRBJ2-5; no clear D gene. The CDR3 is 12 amino acids. Germline V lookup: CDR1 GTSNPN, CDR2 SVGIG (reference sequence). V was pared by 3 bases and J by 1 base, with 6 bases between. CDR3 residues: CAWRSGQETQYF. CDR3 nucleotide sequence: TGTGCCTGGAGATCGGGCCAAGAGACCCAGTACTTC.

Here the CDR3 reads CASRSGGQGKNSPLHF. In DNA, the CDR3 is TGTGCCAGCAGGTCGGGGGGACAGGGGAAAAATTCACCCCTCCACTTT. The rearrangement links TRBV5-4 to TRBJ1-6; 10 positions agree with TRBD1. Germline V gene data show CDR1 as SGHNT and CDR2 as YYREEE (reference sequence). The J segment lost 7 bases and the V segment lost 5 bases, leaving 9 bases of the junction unmatched. CDR3 length: 16 residues.

The rearrangement uses TRBV15 and TRBJ1-3, with D possibly being TRBD1 (5 bases). From germline, CDR1 is LNHNV and CDR2 YYDKDF (reference sequence). Trimming stripped 4 bases from V and 4 bases from J, with 11 bases between. This CDR3 is 14 amino acids long. The DNA for the CDR3 is TGTGCCACCAGCACCAGGACATTGGGAAACACCATATATTTT. Translation: CATSTRTLGNTIYF.

V and J are TRBV6-5 and TRBJ2-3; a weak D match, TRBD2 (5 bases). V lost 4 bases and J lost 15, with 14 bases in between. This CDR3 contains 11 residues. Germline V gives CDR1 MNHEY, CDR2 SVGAGI. The DNA of the CDR3 is TGTGCCAGCAGTTCCCGGGGTAGCTATTATTTT. Amino acids: CASSSRGSYYF.

This rearrangement joins TRBV6-1 to TRBJ1-2; perhaps TRBD1 as D (5 bases). Germline CDR1 MNHNS, CDR2 SASEGT. This CDR3 region has 13 residues. Trimming took 0 bases from V and 8 from J, leaving 10 bases between them. The CDR3 nucleotides are TGTGCCAGCAGTGAAGCTCGGACAAGCGGCTACACCTTC. As protein: CASSEARTSGYTF.

The J gene is TRBJ1-4, the V gene TRBV7-9, with D possibly matching TRBD1 (6 bases). In germline, CDR1 is SEHNR, CDR2 FQNEAQ (reference sequence). The germline V and J ends were trimmed by 1 base and 6 bases, with 12 bases remaining between them. The CDR3 is made up of 15 amino acids. The CDR3, as DNA: TGTGCCAGCAGCTTAGTCAGGGGCGTGGATGAAAAACTGTTTTTT. It translates to CASSLVRGVDEKLFF.

The gene calls are TRBV15 and TRBJ2-7; 8 positions agree with TRBD1. CDR1 and CDR2 (germline): LNHNV, YYDKDF (reference sequence). J was trimmed by 6 bases and V by 0 bases; bases with no gene match: 7. The CDR3 has 15 residues. The CDR3 region has the DNA TGTGCCACCAGCAGAGATCCCAGGACAGGGCGCGAGCAGTACGTC. The encoded protein is CATSRDPRTGREQYV.

The chain uses TRBV7-9 and TRBJ1-5, with no clear D. Germline V gene data show CDR1 as SEHNR and CDR2 as FQNEAQ (reference sequence). CDR3 size: 16 residues. Between the trimmed V and J ends, which lost 5 bases and 0 bases, there was a span of 14 bases. CDR3 nucleotides: TGTGCCAGCAGCCAACTCGCCGGGGATAGCAATCAGCCCCAGCATTTT. Encoded protein: CASSQLAGDSNQPQHF.

V is TRBV4-1 and J is TRBJ1-2; possible D gene TRBD1, 6 bases. Looked up from germline, CDR1 is MGHRA and CDR2 is YSYEKL. The V end lost 0 bases, the J end lost 8 bases, and 13 bases lay between the germline ends. The CDR3 is 14 residues long. The CDR3 protein is CASSQDPRGLGYTF. The CDR3 DNA sequence: TGCGCCAGCAGCCAAGACCCCAGGGGACTAGGCTACACCTTC.

A note on this clone: The germline gene is not matched at one end of the junction; a read error may be the cause. The chain recombines TRBV5-1 with TRBJ2-3; 10 nucleotides match TRBD1. The germline CDR1 and CDR2 sequences are SGHRS and YFSETQ. The CDR3 sequence is 17 residues long. The CDR3 region is CASSLGDRGLSTDTQYF. The DNA for the CDR3 is TGTGCCAGCAGCCTTGGGGACAGGGGACTTAGCACAGATACGCAGTATTTT. Combining the CDR3 with reference TRBV5-1 and TRBJ2-3 gives the whole variable domain KAGVTQTPRYLIKTRGQQVTLSCSPISGHRSVSWYQQTPGQGLQFLFEYFSETQRNKGNFPGRFSGRQFSNSRSEMNVSTLELGDSALYLCASSLGDRGLSTDTQYFGPGTRLTVL.

The V call is TRBV7-2, the J call TRBJ1-1; 9 bases line up with TRBD1. Germline V gene lookup returns CDR1 SGHTA and CDR2 FQGNSA. This CDR3 comprises 17 residues. V lost 4 bases and J lost 0; bases outside the gene matches: 9. The CDR3 coding sequence is TGTGCCAGCAGCTGGGTTGGGACAGGGATCATGAACACTGAAGCTTTCTTT. Translated, it gives CASSWVGTGIMNTEAFF. Based on the CDR3 plus reference TRBV7-2 and TRBJ1-1, the full variable domain is GAGVSQSPSNKVTEKGKDVELRCDPISGHTALYWYRQSLGQGLEFLIYFQGNSAPDKSGLPSDRFSAERTGGSVSTLTIQRTQQEDSAVYLCASSWVGTGIMNTEAFFGQGTRLTVV.

A single count supports this clone. This sequence joins TRBV28 and TRBJ2-1; 7 bases fit TRBD1. The germline V gene has CDR1 MDHEN and CDR2 SYDVKM. V was pared by 3 bases and J by 0 bases, with 8 bases of the junction left unmatched. There are 17 residues in the CDR3. CDR3 sequence reads: CASSFYGQASSYNEQFF. CDR3 nucleotide sequence: TGTGCCAGCAGTTTCTATGGACAGGCGAGCTCCTACAATGAGCAGTTCTTC.

This clone was found a few times. V usage is TRBV3-1 (or the pseudogene TRBV3-2) and J usage is TRBJ1-6, with TRBD1 as a possible D gene (6 bases). The V gene's germline CDR1 is LGHDT and CDR2 YNNKEL (reference sequence). The CDR3 totals 14 residues. Trimming removed 4 bases from V and 10 bases from J, with 14 bases in between. CDR3 in amino acids: CASSPRDTQSPLHF. CDR3 sequence (DNA): TGTGCCAGCAGCCCTAGGGACACCCAATCACCCCTCCACTTT.

The chain is built from TRBV11-2 and TRBJ2-7; TRBD1 matches 8 bases. CDR1 and CDR2 (germline): SGHAT, FQNNGV. With 5 bases clipped from V and 6 bases from J, the junction kept 6 bases outside the gene matches. This CDR3 contains 13 residues. This CDR3 reads CASSPGQVFEQYV. CDR3 nucleotides: TGTGCCAGCAGCCCGGGACAGGTTTTCGAGCAGTACGTC.

The chain links TRBV11-2 to TRBJ1-2; TRBD1 aligns across 8 bases. This CDR3 comprises 15 residues. The V gene end was trimmed by 2 bases and the J gene end by 4 bases; junction bases not matched to a gene: 6. CDR1 is SGHAT, CDR2 FQNNGV, per germline. CDR3 coding DNA: TGTGCCAGCAGCTTAAGGGACAGGTCCAGCTATGGCTACACCTTC. Its protein is CASSLRDRSSYGYTF.

This clone was seen just once. The chain carries TRBV28 and TRBJ1-6; maybe TRBD1 (6 bases). The germline V gene encodes CDR1 MDHEN and CDR2 SYDVKM. V was pared by 2 bases and J by 7 bases, with 15 bases between. CDR3 length: 16 residues. The CDR3 reads CASSLRASGGNSPLHF. The DNA for the CDR3 is TGTGCCAGCAGTTTAAGGGCGAGCGGGGGCAATTCACCCCTCCACTTT. The entire variable domain, with the rest obtained from reference TRBV28 and TRBJ1-6, is as follows: DVKVTQSSRYLVKRTGEKVFLECVQDMDHENMFWYRQDPGLGLRLIYFSYDVKMKEKGDIPEGYSVSREKKERFSLILESASTNQTSMYLCASSLRASGGNSPLHFGNGTRLTVT.

The rearrangement joins TRBV15 to TRBJ1-2; 8 bases are shared with TRBD1. V trimming: 0 bases; J trimming: 4 bases; junction bases outside the gene matches: 4. CDR1 and CDR2 (germline): LNHNV, YYDKDF (reference sequence). The CDR3 consists of 15 residues. The CDR3 DNA reads TGTGCCACCAGCAGAGATGGACAGGGATTCTATGGCTACACCTTC. It is translated as CATSRDGQGFYGYTF.

The rearrangement uses TRBV5-1 and TRBJ2-2, with D hard to call. Trimming removed 1 base at V and 2 bases at J, with 9 bases between. This CDR3 has 15 residues. Looked up from germline, CDR1 is SGHRS and CDR2 is YFSETQ. As DNA, the CDR3 is TGCGCCAGCAGCTTGTTAAGGAGCAACACCGGGGAGCTGTTTTTT. This encodes CASSLLRSNTGELFF.